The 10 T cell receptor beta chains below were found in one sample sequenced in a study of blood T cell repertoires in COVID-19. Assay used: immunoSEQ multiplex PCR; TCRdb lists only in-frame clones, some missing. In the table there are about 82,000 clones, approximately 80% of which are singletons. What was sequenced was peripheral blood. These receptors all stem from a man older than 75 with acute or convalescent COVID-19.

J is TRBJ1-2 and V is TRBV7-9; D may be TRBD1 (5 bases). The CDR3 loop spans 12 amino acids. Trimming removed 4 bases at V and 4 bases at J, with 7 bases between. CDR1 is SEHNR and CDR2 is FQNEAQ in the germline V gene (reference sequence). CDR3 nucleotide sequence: TGTGCCAGCAGCTCCGACAGCTATGGCTACACCTTC. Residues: CASSSDSYGYTF.

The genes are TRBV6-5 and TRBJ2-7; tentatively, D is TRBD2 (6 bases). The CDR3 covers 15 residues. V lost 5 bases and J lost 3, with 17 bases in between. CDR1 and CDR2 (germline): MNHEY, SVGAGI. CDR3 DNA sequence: TGTGCCAGCAGTCTTGGAGGGGCTACCATCTACGAGCAGTACTTC. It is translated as CASSLGGATIYEQYF.

The CDR3: CASSLVRDSGYTF. The DNA for the CDR3 is TGTGCCAGCAGTTTGGTCAGGGACTCTGGCTACACCTTC. The gene calls are TRBV12-3 or TRBV12-4 and TRBJ1-2, with D possibly TRBD1 on 5 matching bases. V lost 3 bases and J 7 bases, leaving 12 bases between the germline ends. The CDR3 spans 13 residues.

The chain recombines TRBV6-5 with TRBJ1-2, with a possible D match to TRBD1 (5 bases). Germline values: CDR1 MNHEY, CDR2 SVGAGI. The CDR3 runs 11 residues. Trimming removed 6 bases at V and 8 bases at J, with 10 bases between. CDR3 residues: CASRTTGGYTF. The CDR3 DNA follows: TGTGCCAGCAGGACCACAGGCGGCTACACCTTC.

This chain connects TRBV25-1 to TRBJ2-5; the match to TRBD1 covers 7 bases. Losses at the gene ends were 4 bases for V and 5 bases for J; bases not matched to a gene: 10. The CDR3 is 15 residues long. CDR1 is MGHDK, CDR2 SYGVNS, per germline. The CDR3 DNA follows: TGTGCCAGCAGTGCAAGCGACAGGGCTGTCGAGACCCAGTACTTC. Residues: CASSASDRAVETQYF.

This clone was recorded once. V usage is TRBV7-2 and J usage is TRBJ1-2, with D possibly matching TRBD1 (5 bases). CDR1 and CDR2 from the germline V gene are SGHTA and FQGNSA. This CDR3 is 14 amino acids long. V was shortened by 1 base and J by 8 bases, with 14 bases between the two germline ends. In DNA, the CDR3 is TGTGCCAGCAGCTTAGTTTTACAGGAGAAGGGCTACACCTTC. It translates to CASSLVLQEKGYTF.

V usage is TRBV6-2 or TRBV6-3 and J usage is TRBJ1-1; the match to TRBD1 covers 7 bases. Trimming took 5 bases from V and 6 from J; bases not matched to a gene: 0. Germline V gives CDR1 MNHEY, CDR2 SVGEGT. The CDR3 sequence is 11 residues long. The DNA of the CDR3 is TGTGCCAGCAGTCAGGGGGCTGAAGCTTTCTTT. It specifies CASSQGAEAFF.

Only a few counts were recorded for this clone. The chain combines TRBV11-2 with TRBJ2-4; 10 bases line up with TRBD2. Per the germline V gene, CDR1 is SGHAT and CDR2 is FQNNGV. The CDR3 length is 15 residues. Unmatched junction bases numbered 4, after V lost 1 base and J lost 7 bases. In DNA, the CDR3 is TGTGCCAGCAGCTTAGTGGCTAGCGGGAGCAACATTCAGTACTTC. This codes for CASSLVASGSNIQYF.

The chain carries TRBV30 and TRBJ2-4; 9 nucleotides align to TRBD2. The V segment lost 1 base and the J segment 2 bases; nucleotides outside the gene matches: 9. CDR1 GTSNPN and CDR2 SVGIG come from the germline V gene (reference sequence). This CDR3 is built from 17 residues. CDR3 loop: CAWSEELLAGSKNIQYF. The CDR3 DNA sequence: TGTGCCTGGAGTGAGGAACTACTAGCGGGTTCCAAAAACATTCAGTACTTC.

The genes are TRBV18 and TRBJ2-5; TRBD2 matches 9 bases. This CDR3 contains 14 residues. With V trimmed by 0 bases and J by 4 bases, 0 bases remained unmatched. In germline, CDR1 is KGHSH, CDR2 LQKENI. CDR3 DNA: TGTGCCAGCTCACCACCTAGCGGGAGAGAGACCCAGTACTTC. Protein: CASSPPSGRETQYF.